This T cell receptor beta chain originates from a study of T cell changes during pregnancy in multiple sclerosis. Produced via immunoSEQ multiplex PCR; TCRdb's table is partial and in-frame only. The sample shows roughly 99,000 clones, under 95% of them seen only once. The CDR3 is 14 residues long. V was pared by 5 bases and J by 6 bases, with 13 bases between. Germline CDR1 and CDR2: SEHNR and FQNEAQ (reference sequence). The sequence derives from a female donor in good health, enrolled as a control in a pregnancy study. This sample comprised peripheral blood, obtained after pregnancy. The chain carries TRBV7-9 and TRBJ2-2, with D uncertain. Here the CDR3 DNA reads TGTGCCAGCAGCCCACGAGGCCGATCCGGGGAGCTGTTTTTT. This gives the protein CASSPRGRSGELFF.